Given below is one T cell receptor beta chain in context. The clone's antigen remains unknown. No base-level quality is on record; no much larger clone is a single base apart. The collaborating institutions used their own protocols to collect whole blood in K2EDTA tubes. For TCRbeta analysis, collaborators shipped samples in one of three forms: frozen whole blood, isolated PBMCs, or DNA extracted from either of those sample types. The immunoSEQ Assay, a bias-controlled multiplex PCR, was used to amplify TCRbeta CDR3 regions from genomic DNA. In the paper's pipeline: Within the assay, amplification of reference gene primers was used to estimate how many nucleated cells each sample contained. To quantify the absolute abundance of each unique TCRbeta CDR3 rearrangement, sequence reads were collapsed and filtered. Productive Simpson clonality was computed per sample as the square root of Simpson's diversity index over productive rearrangements. In TCRdb, the immuneACCESS table is reduced to in-frame sequences with V and J assigned. These tables do not hold every clone; where another copy was compared, an unresolved V gene accounts for under half, and the others remain unexplained. The V and J calls and clone size come from that table; D and trimming were worked out from the DNA. The sample has around 70,000 clones on record, 75% to 80% of them singletons. Roughly a sixth of the sample comes from the top ten.

The data derive from a study of blood T cell repertoires in COVID-19 (dated by TCRdb to 2020 to 2022). Some background on the complete study: The collaborator samples originated in the United States, Italy and Spain and spanned the acute and convalescent phases of COVID-19. The material from the prospective study consisted of cDNA or gDNA derived from T cells, B-cell-depleted T cells, or PBMCs. The repertoires were made available in a free public database intended to serve as a resource for research on the immune response to SARS-CoV-2. Sample metadata almost always included a de-identified subject ID, COVID-19 status, age in years and sex. The samples were drawn from the first 160 participants of the ongoing ImmuneRACE study and from 1,200 or so subjects provided by 6 global collaborators. The dataset comprised deeply sampled blood TCRbeta repertoires from subjects exposed to, actively infected with, or recovered from COVID-19. Where available, HLA class I and class II types were taken from metadata supplied by the sample provider and were not determined by assay-based typing.

From cysteine to phenylalanine, the CDR3 is 14 amino acids long. The only DNA kept is the CDR3, 42 bases in frame from the first base. CDR1 and CDR2, looked up from the germline V gene, are SGHVS and FQNEAQ. V is shortened by 3 bases, J by 3 bases, and the region joining them spans 9 bases. Study-wide findings and limitations: The quantity of clinical and demographic metadata differed by source and by participant and was supplied without curation.

The rearranged segments are TRBV7-8 and TRBJ1-3, and TRBD1 may be the D gene, going by 5 matching bases. Sample: peripheral blood. This receptor was taken from a human donor in a cohort sampled during active COVID-19. The CDR3 protein is CASSFRGYGNTIYF. The DNA sequence follows: TGTGCCAGCAGCTTTAGGGGATATGGAAACACCATATATTTT.